The next 32 T cell receptor beta chains were all read from a single sample in a study of neurological immune-mediated disorders. TCRdb re-derived calls from the 5' RACE reads in MiXCR, one entry per CDR3 protein. The table shows 40,000 to 60,000 distinct CDR3 sequences, with 13% occurring only once. Time point given: longitudinal time-point 2. Sample: PBMCs. All receptors come from a male donor with HTLV-1-associated myelopathy (HAM/TSP).

The table lists this clonotype with many counts. This chain uses TRBV6-5 with TRBJ1-4, with D maybe TRBD1 (5 bases). The CDR3 extends over 16 amino acids. Per germline, CDR1 MNHEY and CDR2 SVGAGI. The V and J ends lost 6 bases and 8 bases respectively, with 22 bases between them. CDR3 residues: CASSPPSGTQGEKLFF. In nucleotides, the CDR3 is TGTGCCAGCAGCCCTCCTTCCGGGACCCAAGGGGAAAAACTGTTTTTT.

This clonotype was recorded at least ten times. V is TRBV29-1 and J is TRBJ1-2, with unresolved D. This CDR3 has 10 residues. Germline CDR1 is SQVTM and CDR2 is ANQGSEA. V lost 4 bases and J lost 6, with 6 bases in between. DNA of the CDR3: TGCAGCGTTGTGTCAGATGGCTACACCTTC. Its protein is CSVVSDGYTF.

The sample holds many counts of this clonotype. The V gene is TRBV6-5, the J gene TRBJ1-6; D may be TRBD1 (6 bases). V was pared by 5 bases and J by 7 bases, with 12 bases between. Per the germline V gene, CDR1 is MNHEY and CDR2 is SVGAGI. The CDR3 loop spans 14 amino acids. CDR3 sequence: CASSTGQLNSPLHF. The CDR3 bases are TGTGCCAGCAGTACGGGACAATTGAATTCACCCCTCCACTTT.

The V gene is TRBV15, the J gene TRBJ1-3, with D unresolved. The CDR3 covers 18 residues. With 0 bases removed from V and 0 bases from J, the gap between germline ends came to 15 bases. CDR1 is LNHNV and CDR2 is YYDKDF in the germline V gene (reference sequence). The CDR3: CATSRDPIASSSGNTIYF. CDR3 bases: TGTGCCACCAGCAGAGACCCCATAGCCAGCAGCTCTGGAAACACCATATATTTT.

This clonotype was recorded many times. CDR3 sequence (DNA): TGCAGCGTTGAATTTGAGGGAAGGAACACTGAAGCTTTCTTT. It encodes CSVEFEGRNTEAFF. V is TRBV29-1 and J is TRBJ1-1; D remains ambiguous. CDR3 size: 14 residues. Germline V gene sequence: CDR1 SQVTM, CDR2 ANQGSEA. V shed 2 bases and J shed 1 base, with 11 bases lying between them.

This clonotype has ten or more counts. The chain carries TRBV3-1 and TRBJ2-7; D is ambiguous. V shed 4 bases and J shed 5 bases, with 6 bases lying between them. The CDR3 sequence is 11 residues long. The germline V gene has CDR1 LGHDT and CDR2 YNNKEL (reference sequence). The CDR3: CASSRADEQYF. As DNA, the CDR3 is TGTGCCAGCAGCCGGGCGGACGAGCAGTACTTC.

Of note for this clonotype: A much more abundant neighbour one base away suggests this may be a read error. The J gene is TRBJ2-5, the V gene TRBV20-1; D is possibly TRBD2 (6 bases). The CDR3 is 17 amino acids. Trimming left V 2 bases short and J 5 bases short, with 24 bases between. CDR1 is DFQATT, CDR2 SNEGSKA, per germline (reference sequence). The CDR3 sequence: CSARYRVGRGKRETQYF. For the CDR3, the DNA is TGCAGTGCTAGATATAGAGTAGGGCGGGGTAAAAGGGAGACCCAGTACTTC.

This clonotype appeared many times. The genes are TRBV5-1 and TRBJ2-5, with TRBD2 matching 11 bases. This CDR3 spans 15 amino acids. CDR1 is SGHRS, CDR2 YFSETQ, per germline. The ends lost 4 bases at V and 4 bases at J; junction bases unmatched: 6. The CDR3 sequence is CASSGRGTSGETQYF. The CDR3, as DNA: TGCGCCAGCAGCGGGAGGGGGACTAGCGGAGAGACCCAGTACTTC. The variable domain in full, completed from reference TRBV5-1 and TRBJ2-5, reads KAGVTQTPRYLIKTRGQQVTLSCSPISGHRSVSWYQQTPGQGLQFLFEYFSETQRNKGNFPGRFSGRQFSNSRSEMNVSTLELGDSALYLCASSGRGTSGETQYFGPGTRLLVL.

This clonotype occurred many times. The chain couples TRBV12-3 or TRBV12-4 to TRBJ1-6; D not certain. CDR3 length equals 13 residues. Trimming removed 2 bases at V and 8 bases at J, with 7 bases between. DNA of the CDR3: TGTGCCAGCAGTTTACGGAGGGATTCACCCCTCCACTTT. Amino acid sequence: CASSLRRDSPLHF.

The J gene is TRBJ2-1, the V gene TRBV5-1; maybe TRBD1 (5 bases). This CDR3 is 14 amino acids long. Looked up from germline, CDR1 is SGHRS and CDR2 is YFSETQ. The V gene lost 7 bases and the J gene lost 2 bases, with 13 bases spanning the gap. CDR3 loop: CASGMTEPYNEQFF. The CDR3 bases are TGCGCCAGCGGAATGACAGAGCCCTACAATGAGCAGTTCTTC.

This clonotype was recorded many times. In DNA form, the CDR3 reads TGTGCCAGCAGTTACCTCTCGGCCTTGAAAGGGAGTGAAGCTTTCTTT. Protein sequence: CASSYLSALKGSEAFF. J is TRBJ1-1 and V is TRBV6-6, with unresolved D. CDR1 MNHNY and CDR2 SVGAGI come from the germline V gene (reference sequence). Between the trimmed V and J ends, which lost 2 bases and 7 bases, there was a span of 20 bases. This CDR3 comprises 16 residues.

This clonotype was seen many times. This chain links TRBV7-8 with TRBJ2-5; TRBD2 agrees at 7 bases. Looked up from germline, CDR1 is SGHVS and CDR2 is FQNEAQ. The ends lost 0 bases at V and 5 bases at J; junction bases unmatched: 12. The CDR3 sequence is 17 residues long. The CDR3 protein is CASSLATAGLIGETQYF. In DNA, the CDR3 is TGTGCCAGCAGCTTAGCCACTGCGGGACTAATCGGTGAGACCCAGTACTTC.

This clonotype was observed at least ten times. The chain is built from TRBV20-1 and TRBJ2-5, with 9 bases aligning to TRBD2. V was clipped by 0 bases and J by 1 base; unmatched bases: 9. Germline CDR1 and CDR2: DFQATT and SNEGSKA (reference sequence). The CDR3 has 17 amino acids. CDR3: CSARDWGASGTQETQYF. CDR3 sequence (DNA): TGCAGTGCTAGAGATTGGGGGGCTAGCGGGACCCAAGAGACCCAGTACTTC.

Ten or more counts support this clonotype. The chain employs TRBV11-3 and TRBJ1-6; D is perhaps TRBD1 (5 bases). Per the germline V gene, CDR1 is SGHNT and CDR2 is YENEEA. The length of the CDR3 is 15 residues. V lost 1 base to trimming and J lost 8 bases, with 12 bases between them. This CDR3 reads CASSLGRGPYSPLHF. CDR3 in DNA: TGTGCCAGCAGCTTAGGGAGGGGACCTTATTCACCCCTCCACTTT. Using reference TRBV11-3 and TRBJ1-6 for the parts outside the CDR3, the full variable domain is EAGVVQSPRYKIIEKKQPVAFWCNPISGHNTLYWYLQNLGQGPELLIRYENEEAVDDSQLPKDRFSAERLKGVDSTLKIQPAELGDSAVYLCASSLGRGPYSPLHFGNGTRLTVT.

Remarks on this clonotype: One end of the junction varies from germline; a read error may be responsible. The chain couples TRBV5-1 to TRBJ1-2; 9 bases are shared with TRBD1. Germline V CDR1 and CDR2: SGHRS, YFSETQ. The CDR3 length is 17 residues. The CDR3 protein is CASSENGTGIGNYGYTF. The CDR3 DNA reads TGCGCCAGCAGCGAGAACGGGACAGGGATCGGGAACTATGGATACACCTTC. Drawing the rest from reference TRBV5-1 and TRBJ1-2, the complete variable domain is KAGVTQTPRYLIKTRGQQVTLSCSPISGHRSVSWYQQTPGQGLQFLFEYFSETQRNKGNFPGRFSGRQFSNSRSEMNVSTLELGDSALYLCASSENGTGIGNYGYTFGSGTRLTVV.

The table lists this clonotype with many counts. J is TRBJ2-2 and V is TRBV7-3; tentative D call: TRBD2 (6 bases). The V and J ends lost 1 base and 0 bases respectively, with 9 bases between them. Per the germline V gene, CDR1 is SGHTA and CDR2 is FQGTGA. The CDR3 runs to 16 residues. CDR3 sequence: CASSLSPGANTGELFF. CDR3 DNA sequence: TGTGCCAGCAGCTTAAGTCCGGGGGCGAACACCGGGGAGCTGTTTTTT.

This clonotype was seen ten or more times. The gene calls are TRBV5-1 and TRBJ2-3; D is uncertain. This CDR3 has 12 residues. V dropped 4 bases and J dropped 2 bases, with 5 bases sitting between them. The V gene's germline CDR1 is SGHRS and CDR2 YFSETQ. CDR3: CASSPNTDTQYF. The CDR3 DNA reads as TGCGCCAGCAGCCCTAACACAGATACGCAGTATTTT.

This clonotype was detected ten times or more. This chain joins TRBV5-1 and TRBJ2-3; 7 nucleotides agree with TRBD1. The CDR3 has 14 amino acids. After removal of 3 bases from V and 3 bases from J, the junction contained 4 bases not matched to a gene. Germline-derived CDR1 and CDR2 are SGHRS and YFSETQ. This chain's CDR3 is CASSSRQGTDTQYF. CDR3 in DNA: TGCGCCAGCAGCTCCCGACAGGGAACAGATACGCAGTATTTT.

This clonotype was seen ten or more times. The chain recombines TRBV12-3 or TRBV12-4 with TRBJ2-3; D ambiguous. V lost 4 bases and J lost 2, with 10 bases in between. The CDR3 spans 14 residues. The CDR3 DNA reads as TGTGCCAGCAGTTCCATAAGACTCACAGATACGCAGTATTTT. Translating gives CASSSIRLTDTQYF.

This clonotype was observed at least ten times. The chain's CDR3 is CASSPNRGAEAFF. CDR3 coding DNA: TGTGCCAGCAGCCCCAACCGTGGAGCTGAAGCTTTCTTT. This chain uses TRBV7-9 with TRBJ1-1; D remains ambiguous. V dropped 5 bases and J dropped 6 bases, with 13 bases sitting between them. CDR1 is SEHNR and CDR2 is FQNEAQ in the germline V gene (reference sequence). There are 13 residues in the CDR3.

This clonotype was recorded many times. The gene calls are TRBV7-2 and TRBJ2-7; possibly TRBD1 for D (5 bases). CDR3 length equals 16 residues. Deletions cut 1 base from V and 1 base from J, with 14 bases between. The germline V gene encodes CDR1 SGHTA and CDR2 FQGNSA. The CDR3 sequence is CASSLVAAGSSYEQYF. The CDR3 nucleotides are TGTGCCAGCAGCTTAGTGGCGGCAGGGTCGTCCTACGAGCAGTACTTC.

The sample holds many counts of this clonotype. CDR3 amino acids: CASSSRRVGTQYF. CDR3 in DNA: TGTGCCAGCAGCAGCCGCAGGGTCGGTACGCAGTATTTT. The genes are TRBV7-9 and TRBJ2-3; possibly TRBD1 for D (5 bases). Looked up from germline, CDR1 is SEHNR and CDR2 is FQNEAQ (reference sequence). The V end was cut by 5 bases, the J end by 8 bases, with 14 bases between. The CDR3 spans 13 residues.

This clonotype was detected many times. This sequence joins TRBV20-1 and TRBJ2-1; 11 nucleotides match TRBD1. Germline CDR1 DFQATT, CDR2 SNEGSKA (reference sequence). Trimming removed 3 bases from V and 8 bases from J; junction bases left unmatched: 6. This CDR3 is built from 14 residues. The chain's CDR3 is CSASRTGGGDEQFF. Written as DNA, the CDR3 is TGCAGTGCTAGCCGGACAGGGGGCGGGGATGAGCAGTTCTTC.

This clonotype was seen ten or more times. This rearrangement joins TRBV3-1 to TRBJ1-5; TRBD1 is a possible D gene (5 bases). Deletions cut 1 base from V and 2 bases from J, with 12 bases between. The CDR3 has 16 residues. CDR1 LGHDT and CDR2 YNNKEL come from the germline V gene (reference sequence). The CDR3 DNA is TGTGCCAGCAGCCAAGTTGGGGCTTTGGGCAATCAGCCCCAGCATTTT. This codes for CASSQVGALGNQPQHF. The full variable domain, with the rest looked up from reference TRBV3-1 and TRBJ1-5, is DTAVSQTPKYLVTQMGNDKSIKCEQNLGHDTMYWYKQDSKKFLKIMFSYNNKELIINETVPNRFSPKSPDKAHLNLHINSLELGDSAVYFCASSQVGALGNQPQHFGDGTRLSIL.

The table lists this clonotype with many counts. V is TRBV5-1 and J is TRBJ1-6; 7 bases are a match to TRBD1. This CDR3 is 14 amino acids long. Trimming cost V 0 bases and J 8 bases; bases outside gene matches: 2. From germline, CDR1 is SGHRS and CDR2 YFSETQ. The CDR3: CASSLGQGDSPLHF. CDR3 coding DNA: TGCGCCAGCAGCTTGGGACAGGGAGATTCACCCCTCCACTTT.

For this clonotype: The junction shows a germline mismatch at one end, possibly a read error. The chain carries TRBV7-8 and TRBJ1-1; D ambiguous. Germline V gene sequence: CDR1 SGHVS, CDR2 FQNEAQ. The length of the CDR3 is 14 residues. CDR3 loop: CVSSTRVHNTEAFF. The CDR3 DNA is TGTGTCAGCAGCACACGGGTCCATAACACTGAAGCTTTCTTT.

In its sample, this clonotype was seen many times. This rearrangement joins TRBV5-1 to TRBJ1-2; no definite D call. The V and J ends lost 3 bases and 5 bases respectively, with 17 bases between them. Germline CDR1 and CDR2: SGHRS and YFSETQ. The CDR3 covers 15 residues. CDR3 loop: CASSWSFGVWYGYTF. The CDR3 DNA reads as TGCGCCAGCAGCTGGTCATTTGGGGTCTGGTATGGCTACACCTTC.

This clonotype was counted a few times. The rearrangement links TRBV18 to TRBJ2-5, with 14 bases lining up with TRBD2. Trimming at V came to 3 bases and at J to 1 base, leaving 13 bases not matched to a gene. The CDR3 consists of 20 residues. Germline lookup yields CDR1 KGHSH and CDR2 LQKENI. In DNA, the CDR3 is TGTGCCAGCTCACCCCTACCCGGACTAGCGGGGGGTCATGGCCAAGAGACCCAGTACTTC. It codes for CASSPLPGLAGGHGQETQYF.

This clonotype came up many times. The chain employs TRBV20-1 and TRBJ1-3; D is ambiguous. Germline V gene sequence: CDR1 DFQATT, CDR2 SNEGSKA (reference sequence). Trimming removed 3 bases at V and 4 bases at J, with 13 bases between. This CDR3 is built from 14 residues. CDR3 nucleotide sequence: TGCAGTGCTAGGTTTTCGGGGTCCGGAAACACCATATATTTT. It codes for CSARFSGSGNTIYF.

In its sample, this clonotype was seen once. As DNA, the CDR3 is TGCAGTGCTAGGCCCCCGGCACATGGTGGCACCGGGGAGCTGTTTTTT. It encodes CSARPPAHGGTGELFF. The chain carries TRBV20-1 and TRBJ2-2; D is undetermined. Deletions cut 3 bases from V and 4 bases from J, with 18 bases between. Germline CDR1 and CDR2: DFQATT and SNEGSKA (reference sequence). This CDR3 spans 16 amino acids.

Ten or more counts support this clonotype. The chain recombines TRBV12-3 or TRBV12-4 with TRBJ1-2, with D perhaps TRBD1 (5 bases). This CDR3 region has 12 residues. V shed 9 bases and J shed 2 bases, with 10 bases lying between them. CDR3 in amino acids: CASVGDNYGYTF. DNA of the CDR3: TGTGCCAGTGTGGGGGACAACTATGGCTACACCTTC.

This clonotype was seen at least ten times. The genes are TRBV7-9 and TRBJ1-1; unclear D gene. CDR3 size: 12 residues. From germline, CDR1 is SEHNR and CDR2 FQNEAQ (reference sequence). Deletions cut 3 bases from V and 11 bases from J, with 13 bases between. DNA of the CDR3: TGTGCCAGCAGCTTGAAGGTCGAGAGTGCTTTCTTT. This translates into CASSLKVESAFF.